The T cell receptor (beta chain) described here comes from a study of blood T cells in healthy people across ages. About this clonotype itself: Its antigen is not known.

Sample-barcoded 5' priming and a J-beta primer mix drove a second PCR of roughly 6 to 12 cycles. Each cDNA molecule, via a template-switch adaptor with 12 random nucleotides, was tagged. Sequencing yielded, for each sample, at least 3 million paired-end reads carrying CDR3. Via MiXCR, TCRdb re-called the 5' RACE reads, giving one row per CDR3 protein. The sample has some 1.4 million distinct CDR3 sequences, roughly 40% seen once. Study-level results: Naive CD4+ cell counts and diversity both ran higher in long-lived than in aged donors.

The sequencing input was blood. This receptor was identified in a woman younger than 30 in good health.

For the CDR3, the DNA is TGTGCCAGCAGCTTAGCGGTGGGACTAGCGGGAGAGTTTGAGACCCAGTACTTC. Its translation: CASSLAVGLAGEFETQYF. The V and J genes are TRBV7-6 and TRBJ2-5; 14 bases are a match to TRBD2. Trimming removed 0 bases from V and 5 bases from J; junction bases left unmatched: 8. The CDR3 sequence is 18 residues long. Per germline, CDR1 SGHVS and CDR2 FNYEAQ.